A single sample is the source of the 18 T cell receptor beta chains below, sequenced in a study of T cells in Graves' hyperthyroidism and ophthalmopathy. It was RNA transcripts that yielded the amplified TCR beta CDR3 regions. First-round RT-PCR with HTBI primers amplified the TCR CDR3 region. TCRdb analysed the multiplex PCR reads with MiXCR anew, one entry per CDR3 protein. The table shows roughly 61,000 distinct CDR3 sequences, with roughly half occurring only once. The source material was blood. The receptor set was obtained from a woman aged 55-70 years with Graves' ophthalmopathy.

At least ten counts were recorded for this clonotype. The chain uses TRBV11-3 and TRBJ2-5; 12 bases map to TRBD1. CDR1 is SGHNT and CDR2 is YENEEA in the germline V gene. V was clipped by 5 bases and J by 5 bases; unmatched bases: 6. This CDR3 spans 15 amino acids. This chain's CDR3 is CASSTGTGGWETQYF. The CDR3 DNA is TGTGCCAGCAGCACTGGGACAGGGGGCTGGGAGACCCAGTACTTC.

This chain joins TRBV9 and TRBJ2-2; no reliable D call. Germline V CDR1 and CDR2: SGDLS, YYNGEE. Trimming took 0 bases from V and 6 from J, leaving 6 bases between them. The CDR3 covers 13 residues. The CDR3 here is CASSVGDSGELFF. The CDR3 DNA is TGTGCCAGCAGCGTAGGCGACTCCGGGGAGCTGTTTTTT.

This clonotype has ten or more counts. V is TRBV5-8 and J is TRBJ2-7; D is ambiguous. The CDR3 contains 13 residues. Looked up from germline, CDR1 is SGHTS and CDR2 is YDEGEE. The V end lost 3 bases, the J end lost 0 bases, and 7 bases lay between the germline ends. The CDR3 bases are TGTGCCAGCAGCTCACATAGCTCCTACGAGCAGTACTTC. Translating it yields CASSSHSSYEQYF.

This clonotype occurred many times. This chain connects TRBV6-5 to TRBJ2-2; TRBD1 aligns across 10 bases. V shed 3 bases and J 7 bases; nucleotides not matched to a gene: 8. Germline CDR1 MNHEY, CDR2 SVGAGI. The CDR3 sequence is 16 residues long. The CDR3 region has the DNA TGTGCCAGCAGTTATTCTGGGACAGGGGTTGACGGGGAGCTGTTTTTT. Translating gives CASSYSGTGVDGELFF.

This clonotype was observed many times. The chain couples TRBV5-4 to TRBJ2-2; D remains unclear. Deletions cut 0 bases from V and 4 bases from J, with 7 bases between. The germline V gene has CDR1 SGHNT and CDR2 YYREEE (reference sequence). The CDR3 is made up of 14 amino acids. This chain's CDR3 is CASSLGEITGELFF. In DNA, the CDR3 is TGTGCCAGCAGCTTGGGAGAAATCACCGGGGAGCTGTTTTTT. The whole variable domain, remainder taken from reference TRBV5-4 and TRBJ2-2, is ETGVTQSPTHLIKTRGQQVTLRCSSQSGHNTVSWYQQALGQGPQFIFQYYREEENGRGNFPPRFSGLQFPNYSSELNVNALELDDSALYLCASSLGEITGELFFGEGSRLTVL.

The DNA of the CDR3 is TGTGCCAGCTCGCTCCGCACCGGGATGAGCAATCAGCCCCAGCATTTT. Protein: CASSLRTGMSNQPQHF. V is TRBV18 and J is TRBJ1-5, with D unresolved. V lost 6 bases to trimming and J lost 1 base, with 16 bases between them. The length of the CDR3 is 16 residues. Germline V gives CDR1 KGHSH, CDR2 LQKENI. Variable domain in full (rest from reference TRBV18 and TRBJ1-5): NAGVMQNPRHLVRRRGQEARLRCSPMKGHSHVYWYRQLPEEGLKFMVYLQKENIIDESGMPKERFSAEFPKEGPSILRIQQVVRGDSAAYFCASSLRTGMSNQPQHFGDGTRLSIL.

As regards this clonotype: As the CDR3 is not closed by the conserved phenylalanine or tryptophan, this likely results from a read error. This chain joins TRBV5-1 and TRBJ1-3, with 11 bases fitting TRBD1. Germline CDR1 SGHRS, CDR2 YFSETQ. CDR3 length: 15 residues. The CDR3 here is CASRYGQGAGNTIYL. CDR3 sequence (DNA): TGCGCCAGCAGATACGGACAGGGGGCTGGAAATACCATATATCTT.

This clonotype was recorded at least ten times. This chain links TRBV20-1 with TRBJ2-3, with 8 bases identical to TRBD2. The CDR3 runs 17 residues. V trimming: 6 bases; J trimming: 6 bases; junction bases outside the gene matches: 20. CDR1 is DFQATT and CDR2 is SNEGSKA in the germline V gene (reference sequence). CDR3 region: CSATPGSAGGGTDTQYF. CDR3 in DNA: TGCAGTGCCACACCGGGTTCGGCGGGGGGCGGGACGGATACGCAGTATTTT.

This clonotype was found once. Its ends do not fully match the called genes, so a read error is possible. V gene TRBV10-3 combines with J gene TRBJ1-2, with 12 bases fitting TRBD1. This CDR3 comprises 13 residues. In germline, CDR1 is ENHRY, CDR2 SYGVKD. The CDR3 sequence: CAISEPGQGAPSF. In nucleotides, the CDR3 is TGTGCCATCAGTGAGCCGGGACAGGGGGCTCCAAGCTTC.

CDR3 sequence: CASSNSGSSYNEQFF. The CDR3 DNA sequence: TGTGCCAGCAGTAATAGCGGGAGCTCCTACAATGAGCAGTTCTTC. The rearrangement uses TRBV2 and TRBJ2-1, with 9 bases aligning to TRBD2. V lost 5 bases to trimming and J lost 0 bases; unmatched junction nucleotides: 2. CDR3 length: 15 residues. The germline V gene encodes CDR1 SNHLY and CDR2 FYNNEI. Full variable domain (rest looked up from reference TRBV2 and TRBJ2-1): EPEVTQTPSHQVTQMGQEVILRCVPISNHLYFYWYRQILGQKVEFLVSFYNNEISEKSEIFDDQFSVERPDGSNFTLKIRSTKLEDSAMYFCASSNSGSSYNEQFFGPGTRLTVL.

The V call is TRBV20-1, the J call TRBJ2-7, with 8 bases matching TRBD1. The CDR3 spans 14 residues. CDR1 and CDR2 (germline): DFQATT, SNEGSKA (reference sequence). V was clipped by 4 bases and J by 7 bases; unmatched bases: 12. Written as DNA, the CDR3 is TGCAGTGCTAAGAGACAGGGGATAGACTATGAGCAGTACTTC. Its protein product is CSAKRQGIDYEQYF.

This clonotype appeared a few times. This rearrangement joins TRBV2 to TRBJ1-6, with 9 bases matching TRBD1. Trimming cost V 5 bases and J 10 bases; bases outside gene matches: 9. This CDR3 spans 15 amino acids. Germline V gene data show CDR1 as SNHLY and CDR2 as FYNNEI. CDR3 loop: CASSRLTGGASPLHF. CDR3 DNA: TGTGCCAGCAGTCGCTTAACAGGGGGCGCATCACCCCTCCACTTT.

This clonotype has just a few counts. This sequence joins TRBV7-8 and TRBJ2-7, with 14 bases identical to TRBD2. This CDR3 is 17 amino acids long. V lost 5 bases and J lost 4; bases outside the gene matches: 10. Germline assignment: CDR1 SGHVS and CDR2 FQNEAQ. CDR3 amino acids: CASSRGLAGVRGYEQYF. The CDR3 nucleotides read TGTGCCAGCAGCAGGGGACTAGCGGGAGTTCGAGGATACGAGCAGTACTTC.

The genes are TRBV5-6 and TRBJ2-1; D is perhaps TRBD1 or TRBD2 (6 bases each). CDR1 SGHDT and CDR2 YYEEEE come from the germline V gene. This CDR3 comprises 14 residues. The V end was cut by 3 bases, the J end by 7 bases, with 14 bases between. DNA of the CDR3: TGTGCCAGCAGCTCTTCGGGGGCAGGGAATGAGCAGTTCTTC. Its translation: CASSSSGAGNEQFF.

This clonotype was seen at least ten times. The rearrangement uses TRBV6-1 and TRBJ2-2; tentatively, D is TRBD1 (6 bases). The V end lost 8 bases, the J end lost 8 bases, and 18 bases lay between the germline ends. CDR1 and CDR2 (germline): MNHNS, SASEGT. The CDR3 has 14 amino acids. The CDR3 loop is CASQTSFQGGELFF. For the CDR3, the DNA is TGTGCCAGCCAAACCTCCTTCCAGGGGGGGGAGCTGTTTTTT.

The rearrangement joins TRBV27 to TRBJ1-5, with TRBD1 matching 8 bases. CDR3 length: 14 amino acids. Germline CDR1 reads MNHEY; CDR2 reads SMNVEV (reference sequence). V dropped 4 bases and J dropped 11; count of bases not matched to a gene: 10. CDR3 amino acids: CASSSDRDQETQHF. DNA of the CDR3: TGTGCCAGCAGTTCGGACAGGGACCAAGAGACCCAGCATTTT.

This chain uses TRBV7-3 with TRBJ2-1, with 11 bases aligning to TRBD2. J lost 3 bases, V lost 6 bases, and 13 bases had no gene match. CDR3 size: 18 residues. The germline V gene has CDR1 SGHTA and CDR2 FQGTGA. CDR3 nucleotides: TGTGCCAGCAGGATATCTAGCGGGGGGACGCTCATCTACAATGAGCAGTTCTTC. It encodes CASRISSGGTLIYNEQFF.

In its sample, this clonotype was seen many times. The V call is TRBV28, the J call TRBJ2-2; 7 bases fit TRBD1. Germline-derived CDR1 and CDR2 are MDHEN and SYDVKM. The V gene end was trimmed by 2 bases and the J gene end by 7 bases; junction bases not matched to a gene: 10. The CDR3 is 16 amino acids. In nucleotides, the CDR3 is TGTGCCAGCAGTTTAAAAGGGGAGACAGGGAGCGGGGAGCTGTTTTTT. Translating gives CASSLKGETGSGELFF.